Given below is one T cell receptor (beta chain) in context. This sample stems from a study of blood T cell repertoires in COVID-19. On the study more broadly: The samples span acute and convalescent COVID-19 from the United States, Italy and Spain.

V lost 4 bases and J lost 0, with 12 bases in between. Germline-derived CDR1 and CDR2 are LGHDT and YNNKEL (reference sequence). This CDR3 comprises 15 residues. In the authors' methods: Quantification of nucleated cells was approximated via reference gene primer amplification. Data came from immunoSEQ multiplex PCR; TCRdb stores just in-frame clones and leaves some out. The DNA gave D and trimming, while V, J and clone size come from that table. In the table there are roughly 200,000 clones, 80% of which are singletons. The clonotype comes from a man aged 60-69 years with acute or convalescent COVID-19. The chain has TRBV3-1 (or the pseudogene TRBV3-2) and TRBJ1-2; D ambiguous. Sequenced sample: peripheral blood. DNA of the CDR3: TGTGCCAGCAGCCCGGGCGGGGTGTCTAACTATGGCTACACCTTC. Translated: CASSPGGVSNYGYTF.